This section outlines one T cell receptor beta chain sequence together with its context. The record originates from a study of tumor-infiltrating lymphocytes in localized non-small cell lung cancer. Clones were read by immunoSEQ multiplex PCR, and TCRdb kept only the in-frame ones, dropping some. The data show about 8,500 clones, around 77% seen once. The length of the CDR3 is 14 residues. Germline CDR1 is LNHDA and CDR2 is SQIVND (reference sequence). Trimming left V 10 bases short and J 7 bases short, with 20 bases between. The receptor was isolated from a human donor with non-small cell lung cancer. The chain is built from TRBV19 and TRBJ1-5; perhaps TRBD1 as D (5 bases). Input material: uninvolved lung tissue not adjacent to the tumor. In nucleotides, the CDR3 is TGTGCCACCCAGGAGGGGTACAGTAGACAGCCCCAGCATTTT. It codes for CATQEGYSRQPQHF.